The rows below give T cell receptor beta chains drawn from one sample of a study of T cells in Graves' hyperthyroidism and ophthalmopathy. TCRdb itself ran the multiplex PCR reads through MiXCR, one entry per CDR3 protein. The sample lists 500,000 to 600,000 distinct CDR3 sequences, approximately 15% occurring once. The sequencing input was blood. The receptors were gathered from a woman younger than 30 with Graves' hyperthyroidism. Both conserved end residues are part of each CDR3. D genes are given only for firm matches. Part of the rows lack a size; the others show once, few, many or a class for expanded clones.

v_call	d_call	clone_size	j_call	cdr3_nt	cdr3_aa
TRBV12-3/TRBV12-4	TRBD2	many	TRBJ2-7	TGTGCCAGCAGTTTAGGACTAGGACTAGCGGGAGTCGAGCAGTACTTC	CASSLGLGLAGVEQYF
TRBV7-2	NA	many	TRBJ1-2	TGTGCCAGCAGCGAGACAGGATATGGCTACACCTTC	CASSETGYGYTF
TRBV4-2	TRBD2	many	TRBJ2-3	TGTGCCAGCAGCCAAGACCTCCAGCGGGGGGTAGCAGATACGCAGTATTTT	CASSQDLQRGVADTQYF
TRBV9	NA	few	TRBJ1-2	TGTGCCAGCAGCTCCCGCTTCCCAGGCTACACCTTC	CASSSRFPGYTF
TRBV2	NA	many	TRBJ1-1	TGTGCCAGCAGTGAAACCAGAATGATTGAAGCTTTCTTT	CASSETRMIEAFF
TRBV12-3/TRBV12-4	NA	many	TRBJ2-5	TGTGCCAGCAGTCAAGGACGGATCCAAGAGACCCAGTACTTC	CASSQGRIQETQYF
TRBV19	NA	NA	TRBJ1-1	TGTGCCAGTAGTATAGGGAGCCTCAGGGCTTCATACACTGAAGCTTTCTTT	CASSIGSLRASYTEAFF
TRBV12-3/TRBV12-4	NA	NA	TRBJ2-1	TGTGCCAGCAGGAGAGCGGAGTCCTACAATGAGCAGTTCTTC	CASRRAESYNEQFF
TRBV11-2	TRBD2	many	TRBJ2-1	TGTGCCAGCAGCTCGGGACTAGCCTACAATGAGCAGTTCTTC	CASSSGLAYNEQFF
TRBV20-1	TRBD1	once	TRBJ1-2	TGCAGTGCTAGGCTGACAGGGTCCCCGCATGGCTACACCTTC	CSARLTGSPHGYTF
TRBV7-9	NA	NA	TRBJ2-7	TGTGCCAGCAGCTTAACAGGCCCCGCCCCGGAGGAGCAGTACTTC	CASSLTGPAPEEQYF
TRBV11-2	TRBD2	many	TRBJ2-3	TGTGCCAGCAGCCCCACAGCGGGGGGTAGGGATACGCAGTATTTT	CASSPTAGGRDTQYF
TRBV11-2	NA	few	TRBJ1-3	TGTGCCAGCAGCCTTTATCGGGACACCGGAAACACCATATATTTT	CASSLYRDTGNTIYF
TRBV20-1	TRBD2	many	TRBJ2-1	TGCAGTCCTTTCGCTTCTAGCGGCTACAATGAGCAGTTCTTC	CSPFASSGYNEQFF
TRBV28	TRBD1	many	TRBJ1-6	TGTGCCAGCAGTCTCGGGGGGACAGAGGAAAGCTCCTATAATTCACCCCTCCACTTT	CASSLGGTEESSYNSPLHF
TRBV18	TRBD2	NA	TRBJ2-1	TGTGCCAGCTCACCACTACACGCGGAGCTGGCGGGAGGGTTTAATGAGCAGTTCTTC	CASSPLHAELAGGFNEQFF
TRBV10-3	NA	many	TRBJ1-2	TGTGCCATCAGTGAAACAGTCTATGGCTACACCTTC	CAISETVYGYTF
TRBV6-1	NA	NA	TRBJ2-3	TGTGCCAGCAATGGGCCTAATACGCAGTATTTT	CASNGPNTQYF
TRBV29-1	TRBD2	many	TRBJ2-1	TGCAGCGTTGAGTTGACCGGGACTACCTACAATGAGCAGTTCTTC	CSVELTGTTYNEQFF
TRBV4-1	NA	few	TRBJ2-2	TGCGCCAGCAGCCAACGGCTAGCTAGCGGGGAGCTGTTTTTT	CASSQRLASGELFF
TRBV27	TRBD1	many	TRBJ1-5	TGTGCCAGCAGTATTGGGACAGCTAATCAGCCCCAGCATTTT	CASSIGTANQPQHF
TRBV18	NA	few	TRBJ1-5	TGTGCCAGCTCACCATTAGGAAGCCAGCCCCAACATTTT	CASSPLGSQPQHF
TRBV15	NA	few	TRBJ2-7	TGTGCCACCAGCAGAGATCCCTTGGGGGAGCAGTACTTC	CATSRDPLGEQYF
TRBV11-2	TRBD2	few	TRBJ2-5	TGTGCCAGCAGCTACATGGGACTAGCGGGGGGGCAGGAGACCCAGTACTTC	CASSYMGLAGGQETQYF
TRBV27	TRBD1	few	TRBJ2-5	TGTGCCAGCAGTCAACAGGGGTTGGGAGAGACCCAGTACTTC	CASSQQGLGETQYF
TRBV28	TRBD1	many	TRBJ1-5	TGTGCCAGCAGTTTAGGGGACAGGTACAATCAGCCCCAGCATTTT	CASSLGDRYNQPQHF
TRBV5-1	TRBD1	many	TRBJ2-7	TGCGCCAGCAGCTTGGTTGGGACAGAATACGAGCAGTACTTC	CASSLVGTEYEQYF
TRBV7-2	NA	few	TRBJ2-5	TGTGCCAGCAGCTTTAAGCCAGGGGTTCCGGAGACCCAGTACTTC	CASSFKPGVPETQYF
TRBV6-2/TRBV6-3	TRBD2	NA	TRBJ2-1	TGTGCCAGCAGTTACCAGGCGGGACTAGCGGGGGGATACAATGAGCAGTTCTTC	CASSYQAGLAGGYNEQFF
TRBV9	NA	many	TRBJ2-7	TGTGCCAGCAGCGTAGCACCGGGACTTAACTCCTACGAGCAGTACTTC	CASSVAPGLNSYEQYF
TRBV6-8	NA	NA	TRBJ2-6	TGTGCCTTTCAACAAGGACAGTCCTTTTCTGGGGCCAACGTCCTGACTTTC	CAFQQGQSFSGANVLTF
TRBV27	TRBD2	many	TRBJ2-3	TGTGCCAGCAGTTTAGTGGTGGCTAGCGGGAAGGAAGATACGCAGTATTTT	CASSLVVASGKEDTQYF